The 18 T cell receptor beta chains given below trace back to one sample, sequenced in a study of T cells in narcolepsy. The protocol was immunoSEQ multiplex PCR, while the TCRdb copy is restricted to in-frame clones and leaves out a portion. The sample yields just under 35,000 clones, approximately 84% seen once. Sequences were obtained from memory (CD45RA-) CD4+ T cells from blood. These receptors originate from a human donor in good health.

V is TRBV4-2 and J is TRBJ2-3; 12 bases map to TRBD2. Germline assignment: CDR1 LGHNA and CDR2 YNFKEQ. Unmatched junction bases numbered 2, after V lost 0 bases and J lost 4 bases. CDR3 length: 16 residues. Written as DNA, the CDR3 is TGTGCCAGCAGCCAAGATCTAGCGGGGGGGCCAGATACGCAGTATTTT. It encodes CASSQDLAGGPDTQYF.

The chain couples TRBV5-1 to TRBJ1-3; TRBD1 might be the D (6 bases). The CDR3 contains 14 residues. The V end was cut by 0 bases, the J end by 6 bases, with 10 bases between. CDR1 SGHRS and CDR2 YFSETQ come from the germline V gene. The CDR3 loop is CASSLGAGVNTIYF. The CDR3 coding sequence is TGCGCCAGCAGCTTGGGGGCAGGGGTAAACACCATATATTTT.

The chain combines TRBV5-4 with TRBJ2-5, with 15 positions matching TRBD2. The CDR3 runs to 17 residues. Looked up from germline, CDR1 is SGHNT and CDR2 is YYREEE (reference sequence). The V segment lost 4 bases and the J segment 5 bases; nucleotides outside the gene matches: 9. The CDR3 spells CASSLRTSGGVSETQYF. In DNA form, the CDR3 reads TGTGCCAGCAGCCTACGGACTAGCGGGGGGGTCTCGGAGACCCAGTACTTC.

The V gene is TRBV9, the J gene TRBJ1-3, with TRBD1 matching 8 bases. CDR3 length equals 15 residues. V lost 3 bases and J lost 6; bases outside the gene matches: 8. The V gene's germline CDR1 is SGDLS and CDR2 YYNGEE. The CDR3 sequence is CASSGVGQGSNTIYF. CDR3 nucleotides: TGTGCCAGCAGCGGAGTCGGACAGGGTTCAAACACCATATATTTT.

This chain links TRBV13 with TRBJ2-1; D unresolved. In germline, CDR1 is PRHDT, CDR2 FYEKMQ (reference sequence). CDR3 length equals 14 residues. V shed 5 bases and J shed 6 bases, with 14 bases lying between them. CDR3 DNA sequence: TGTGCCAGCAGCCCCCGTCTCCGGAGCAATGAGCAGTTCTTC. Translating gives CASSPRLRSNEQFF.

The V gene is TRBV9, the J gene TRBJ1-1, with 8 bases matching TRBD1. Germline V gene lookup returns CDR1 SGDLS and CDR2 YYNGEE. The CDR3 spans 17 residues. J lost 1 base, V lost 0 bases, and 8 bases had no gene match. The DNA for the CDR3 is TGTGCCAGCAGCGTAGGGGGCCCAGGGGGCAGGAACACTGAAGCTTTCTTT. It encodes CASSVGGPGGRNTEAFF.

The genes are TRBV7-3 and TRBJ1-3, with a tentative D call TRBD1 (5 bases). The CDR3 runs 16 residues. Trimming shortened V by 1 base and J by 3 bases, and 13 bases separated the two germline ends. Germline V gene lookup returns CDR1 SGHTA and CDR2 FQGTGA. For the CDR3, the DNA is TGTGCCAGCAGCTTAAACCCCCAGGGCGGTGGAAACACCATATATTTT. Translated, it gives CASSLNPQGGGNTIYF.

The rearrangement uses TRBV19 and TRBJ2-7; 7 positions match TRBD1. The CDR3 has 16 residues. Germline V CDR1 and CDR2: LNHDA, SQIVND (reference sequence). With V trimmed by 1 base and J by 0 bases, 6 bases remained unmatched. The DNA for the CDR3 is TGTGCCAGTAGTATAGCGCAGGGGACAGCCTCCTACGAGCAGTACTTC. It translates to CASSIAQGTASYEQYF.

The chain carries TRBV7-3 and TRBJ2-2; D remains unclear. Looked up from germline, CDR1 is SGHTA and CDR2 is FQGTGA. Between the trimmed V and J ends, which lost 1 base and 7 bases, there was a span of 4 bases. The CDR3 totals 12 residues. Written as DNA, the CDR3 is TGTGCCAGCAGCTTAAAGGTCGGGGAGCTGTTTTTT. Encoded protein: CASSLKVGELFF.

This chain uses TRBV5-6 with TRBJ2-2; TRBD1 or TRBD2 may be the D gene (5 bases each). The CDR3 sequence is 14 residues long. V gave up 4 bases and J gave up 6 bases, with 13 bases separating them. Germline CDR1 and CDR2: SGHDT and YYEEEE. CDR3 amino acids: CASSPRGVPGELFF. As DNA, the CDR3 is TGTGCCAGCAGCCCCAGAGGGGTCCCCGGGGAGCTGTTTTTT.

The chain carries TRBV7-6 and TRBJ2-3, with 12 bases matching TRBD2. The J segment lost 2 bases and the V segment lost 5 bases, leaving 5 bases of the junction unmatched. Germline V gene lookup returns CDR1 SGHVS and CDR2 FNYEAQ. The CDR3 runs 16 residues. CDR3 loop: CASSRLAGALTDTQYF. The CDR3 nucleotides are TGTGCCAGCAGCCGACTAGCGGGGGCCCTCACAGATACGCAGTATTTT.

CDR3 loop: CASSAGSVSYEQYF. In DNA form, the CDR3 reads TGCGCCAGCAGTGCAGGAAGTGTCTCCTACGAGCAGTACTTC. The genes are TRBV5-1 and TRBJ2-7; D unclear. Germline CDR1 and CDR2: SGHRS and YFSETQ. The CDR3 length is 14 residues. V lost 5 bases to trimming and J lost 0 bases, with 12 bases between them. The full variable domain, its missing parts supplied by reference TRBV5-1 and TRBJ2-7, is KAGVTQTPRYLIKTRGQQVTLSCSPISGHRSVSWYQQTPGQGLQFLFEYFSETQRNKGNFPGRFSGRQFSNSRSEMNVSTLELGDSALYLCASSAGSVSYEQYFGPGTRLTVT.

In its sample, this clone was seen a few times. V gene TRBV9 combines with J gene TRBJ2-7; 12 nucleotides agree with TRBD1. The trim removed 3 bases at V and 5 bases at J, leaving 9 bases unmatched. This CDR3 has 16 residues. The germline V gene encodes CDR1 SGDLS and CDR2 YYNGEE. The CDR3 sequence: CASSEGMGQGADEQYF. DNA of the CDR3: TGTGCCAGCAGCGAGGGGATGGGACAGGGGGCGGACGAGCAGTACTTC.

In nucleotides, the CDR3 is TGTGCCAGTAGTCAGCGACTAGCGGGTATCTACAATGAGCAGTTCTTC. This codes for CASSQRLAGIYNEQFF. The chain couples TRBV19 to TRBJ2-1; 10 bases fit TRBD2. The J segment lost 3 bases and the V segment lost 5 bases, leaving 7 bases of the junction unmatched. This CDR3 comprises 16 residues. Germline CDR1 reads LNHDA; CDR2 reads SQIVND (reference sequence).

The rearrangement uses TRBV5-4 and TRBJ2-1, with TRBD1 as a possible D gene (5 bases). This CDR3 has 16 residues. Trimming stripped 2 bases from V and 7 bases from J, with 19 bases between. Germline V lookup: CDR1 SGHNT, CDR2 YYREEE (reference sequence). CDR3 DNA sequence: TGTGCCAGCAGCTTCCACTTGCAGGCAGGGAAAAATGAGCAGTTCTTC. This gives the protein CASSFHLQAGKNEQFF.

This clone was seen more than once but under ten times. The chain employs TRBV27 and TRBJ2-5, with D perhaps TRBD1 or TRBD2 (5 bases each). Germline CDR1 and CDR2: MNHEY and SMNVEV (reference sequence). V lost 0 bases and J lost 0, with 11 bases in between. The CDR3 totals 16 residues. The CDR3 spells CASSLSGGPYQETQYF. The CDR3 region has the DNA TGTGCCAGCAGTTTATCTGGGGGTCCGTACCAAGAGACCCAGTACTTC.

The chain has TRBV27 and TRBJ2-7, with 7 nucleotides matching TRBD1. The CDR3 consists of 14 residues. V dropped 4 bases and J dropped 3; count of bases not matched to a gene: 6. The germline gives CDR1 MNHEY, CDR2 SMNVEV (reference sequence). The CDR3 protein is CASSSRTGFYEQYF. DNA for the CDR3: TGTGCCAGCAGTTCACGGACAGGTTTCTACGAGCAGTACTTC.

The chain links TRBV27 to TRBJ1-6; 9 nucleotides line up with TRBD1. The trim removed 6 bases at V and 10 bases at J, leaving 7 bases unmatched. Germline loops: CDR1 MNHEY, CDR2 SMNVEV (reference sequence). CDR3 length equals 14 residues. CDR3 loop: CASRRQGETSPLHF. CDR3 nucleotides: TGTGCCAGCAGGCGACAGGGGGAAACGTCACCCCTCCACTTT.